The clone carrying this T cell receptor (beta chain) was found many times. Its antigen is unidentified. Primed by a sample-barcoded 5' primer and a J-beta primer mix, a second PCR proceeded for about 6 to 12 cycles. No fewer than 2.5 million CDR3-containing paired-end reads came from each sample. MiXCR, run by TCRdb on the 5' RACE reads, gives a single entry per CDR3 protein. The sample carries around 850,000 distinct CDR3 sequences, around 34% recorded once. This sample was taken from a study of blood T cells in healthy people across ages. The authors drew about 10 milliliters of peripheral blood from each donor. Per individual sample, total RNA of at least 5.5 micrograms was extracted. The CDR3 loop spans 14 amino acids. Germline trimming cut 7 bases from V and 4 bases from J; bases unmatched to any gene: 7. Study-level results: TCR beta diversity, measured per million T cells, fell in a roughly linear way with age.

The source of this sequence is a man aged 18 to 29 in good health. Sequencing used blood. The rearrangement joins TRBV12-3 or TRBV12-4 to TRBJ1-1, with 9 bases lining up with TRBD1. CDR3 in amino acids: CASTPQGAGTEAFF. The DNA of the CDR3 is TGTGCCAGCACCCCACAGGGGGCGGGCACTGAAGCTTTCTTT.